This record concerns one T cell receptor beta chain sequence. Its matching antigen is unknown. The CDR3 has 17 amino acids. J lost 3 bases, V lost 0 bases, and 7 bases had no gene match. CDR1 and CDR2 (germline): MGHRA, YSYEKL. The data derive from a study of cytomegalovirus exposure and HLA in healthy donors. The study's findings and limits: Presence/absence comparisons presumed near-even sequencing depth among donors. According to an earlier analysis, most TCR beta V segments yielded productive rearrangements about 87% or about 30% of the time.

Researchers ran the PCR with 60 Vbeta and 13 Jbeta primers. Some clones are missing from TCRdb's copy, which holds only in-frame ones; the method was immunoSEQ multiplex PCR. The sample holds roughly 160,000 clones, approximately 75% seen once. Sequences were obtained from PBMCs. This rearrangement joins TRBV4-1 to TRBJ2-5; 10 bases match TRBD2. This TCR was recovered from a girl aged 10 to 17 in good health and CMV-seronegative. The CDR3 DNA follows: TGCGCCAGCAGCCAAGATGAATGGCTAGCGGGGGAAGAGACCCAGTACTTC. This codes for CASSQDEWLAGEETQYF.